One and the same sample provided the 20 T cell receptor beta chains below, sequenced in a study of blood T cell repertoires in COVID-19. Assay: immunoSEQ multiplex PCR; the TCRdb copy retains only in-frame clones and omits some. The table lists about 240,000 clones, about 82% of them singletons. Sequenced: peripheral blood. The receptor set was obtained from an elderly man with acute or convalescent COVID-19.

The chain couples TRBV27 to TRBJ2-1; D is uncertain. With 2 bases removed from V and 9 bases from J, the gap between germline ends came to 11 bases. There are 13 residues in the CDR3. Germline CDR1 is MNHEY and CDR2 is SMNVEV (reference sequence). In DNA, the CDR3 is TGTGCCAGCAGTTTAGCCGGCGAGGTTGAGCAGTTCTTC. Encoded protein: CASSLAGEVEQFF.

This clone was seen a few times. This sequence joins TRBV27 and TRBJ1-6; 7 bases fit TRBD1. CDR3 length equals 16 residues. Germline assignment: CDR1 MNHEY and CDR2 SMNVEV (reference sequence). The V and J ends lost 2 bases and 7 bases, in that order; junction bases with no gene match: 8. The CDR3 protein is CASSLGGQAPNSPLHF. The CDR3 DNA follows: TGTGCCAGCAGTTTAGGAGGACAGGCTCCCAATTCACCCCTCCACTTT.

This clone showed up just a few times. V is TRBV3-1 (or the pseudogene TRBV3-2) and J is TRBJ1-6; D not resolved. The CDR3 covers 15 residues. V was cut by 3 bases and J by 6 bases, with 12 bases left in between. Germline V lookup: CDR1 LGHDT, CDR2 YNNKEL (reference sequence). The CDR3 loop reads CASSQQQIINSPLHF. CDR3 nucleotide sequence: TGTGCCAGCAGCCAGCAACAGATAATTAATTCACCCCTCCACTTT.

The rearrangement links TRBV19 to TRBJ2-5; 7 bases are shared with TRBD1. The V segment lost 3 bases and the J segment 0 bases; nucleotides outside the gene matches: 4. Germline lookup yields CDR1 LNHDA and CDR2 SQIVND (reference sequence). This CDR3 comprises 15 residues. CDR3 in DNA: TGTGCCAGTAGTATTGGGACAGTGTACCAAGAGACCCAGTACTTC. Translation gives CASSIGTVYQETQYF.

This rearrangement joins TRBV11-2 to TRBJ2-5, with 7 nucleotides matching TRBD2. This CDR3 comprises 14 residues. Germline V gives CDR1 SGHAT, CDR2 FQNNGV. The junction had 8 bases not matched to a gene; V was cut back by 5 bases and J by 5 bases. The CDR3: CASSRTRLGETQYF. The CDR3 coding sequence is TGTGCCAGCAGCCGGACTAGGTTGGGCGAGACCCAGTACTTC.

The V call is TRBV11-3, the J call TRBJ1-1; 7 nucleotides match TRBD1. The ends lost 3 bases at V and 5 bases at J; junction bases unmatched: 3. The CDR3 spans 13 residues. Germline V gene lookup returns CDR1 SGHNT and CDR2 YENEEA. CDR3 amino acids: CASSLSQGTEAFF. As DNA, the CDR3 is TGTGCCAGCAGCTTGTCACAGGGGACTGAAGCTTTCTTT.

The chain recombines TRBV5-4 with TRBJ2-7; 7 bases fit TRBD1. This CDR3 has 15 residues. Trimming cost V 4 bases and J 2 bases; bases outside gene matches: 9. Looked up from germline, CDR1 is SGHNT and CDR2 is YYREEE (reference sequence). The CDR3, as DNA: TGTGCCAGCAGCCCCCGGACAGGAGAGACCTACGAGCAGTACTTC. Encoded protein: CASSPRTGETYEQYF.

The gene calls are TRBV19 and TRBJ1-4; D gene unclear. This CDR3 region has 15 residues. Germline lookup yields CDR1 LNHDA and CDR2 SQIVND (reference sequence). The V and J ends lost 7 bases and 0 bases respectively, with 12 bases between them. CDR3 loop: CASTRTVTTNEKLFF. In DNA, the CDR3 is TGTGCCAGTACTAGGACTGTAACAACTAATGAAAAACTGTTTTTT. The full variable domain, in which reference TRBV19 and TRBJ1-4 provide the parts outside the CDR3, is DGGITQSPKYLFRKEGQNVTLSCEQNLNHDAMYWYRQDPGQGLRLIYYSQIVNDFQKGDIAEGYSVSREKKESFPLTVTSAQKNPTAFYLCASTRTVTTNEKLFFGSGTQLSVL.

The chain combines TRBV19 with TRBJ1-4; 7 bases fit TRBD1. The germline CDR1 and CDR2 sequences are LNHDA and SQIVND (reference sequence). CDR3 length: 15 residues. J was trimmed by 8 bases and V by 6 bases; bases with no gene match: 12. The CDR3 sequence is CASRDNNRGEEKLFF. The CDR3 nucleotides are TGTGCCAGTAGGGACAATAACAGGGGTGAAGAAAAACTGTTTTTT.

The gene calls are TRBV6-5 and TRBJ1-5; 9 nucleotides match TRBD1. This CDR3 is 15 amino acids long. With 6 bases clipped from V and 0 bases from J, the junction kept 3 bases outside the gene matches. Germline CDR1 is MNHEY and CDR2 is SVGAGI. The CDR3: CASSRTGDSNQPQHF. The DNA for the CDR3 is TGTGCCAGCAGCAGGACAGGGGATAGCAATCAGCCCCAGCATTTT.

The rearrangement joins TRBV9 to TRBJ2-3, with D unresolved. This CDR3 contains 12 residues. Trimming stripped 1 base from V and 5 bases from J, with 5 bases between. Germline CDR1 reads SGDLS; CDR2 reads YYNGEE. CDR3 sequence (DNA): TGTGCCAGCAGCGTAAGAGGAGATACGCAGTATTTT. Amino acid sequence: CASSVRGDTQYF.

V usage is TRBV6-5 and J usage is TRBJ1-3; D is ambiguous. Looked up from germline, CDR1 is MNHEY and CDR2 is SVGAGI. The V end was cut by 6 bases, the J end by 2 bases, with 14 bases between. This CDR3 spans 15 amino acids. The CDR3 is CASRVANAPGNTIYF. The CDR3 region has the DNA TGTGCCAGCAGGGTCGCTAATGCCCCTGGAAACACCATATATTTT.

The CDR3 DNA sequence: TGTGCCAGTAGTATCTGGGACAGGGACGACTATGGCTACACCTTC. Translating it yields CASSIWDRDDYGYTF. The V and J genes are TRBV19 and TRBJ1-2; TRBD1 matches at 9 bases. From germline, CDR1 is LNHDA and CDR2 SQIVND (reference sequence). CDR3 length: 15 amino acids. J gave up 3 bases and V 3 bases, and 5 bases lay outside the gene matches.

This chain uses TRBV6-2 or TRBV6-3 with TRBJ1-2; TRBD1 might be the D (5 bases). Germline CDR1 MNHEY, CDR2 SVGEGT. Trimming stripped 4 bases from V and 11 bases from J, with 20 bases between. The CDR3 spans 14 residues. DNA of the CDR3: TGTGCCAGCAGTTCGGGACTCTCGAGTGGGAGGTACACCTTC. This codes for CASSSGLSSGRYTF.

This clone was counted only a few times. This chain connects TRBV4-3 to TRBJ1-2; tentatively, D is TRBD1 (5 bases). Germline V gene data show CDR1 as LGHNA and CDR2 as YSLEER. Trimming removed 6 bases from V and 4 bases from J, with 15 bases in between. The CDR3 has 14 amino acids. CDR3 protein: CASRPSGGSYGYTF. CDR3 bases: TGCGCCAGCAGACCCTCGGGGGGGAGCTATGGCTACACCTTC.

This clone showed up just once. The V call is TRBV12-3 or TRBV12-4, the J call TRBJ1-2; D gene uncertain. This CDR3 has 13 residues. Trimming left V 5 bases short and J 0 bases short, with 7 bases between. This CDR3 is CASSAGPNYGYTF. The CDR3 DNA follows: TGTGCCAGCAGTGCCGGTCCTAACTATGGCTACACCTTC.

This sequence joins TRBV5-1 and TRBJ2-7; 8 nucleotides line up with TRBD1. The germline gives CDR1 SGHRS, CDR2 YFSETQ. The CDR3 consists of 14 residues. Trimming took 0 bases from V and 5 from J; bases not matched to a gene: 4. The CDR3 region has the DNA TGCGCCAGCAGCTTGGGACAGGGGTTTAACGAGCAGTACTTC. This sequence encodes CASSLGQGFNEQYF.

The rearrangement joins TRBV4-3 to TRBJ1-1, with TRBD1 identical over 8 bases. V lost 4 bases, J lost 0 bases, and 1 base stayed unmatched. CDR3 length: 14 residues. Germline lookup yields CDR1 LGHNA and CDR2 YSLEER. CDR3 sequence reads: CASSPDRVNTEAFF. The CDR3 DNA follows: TGCGCCAGCAGCCCGGACAGGGTGAACACTGAAGCTTTCTTT.

The chain is built from TRBV28 and TRBJ2-7; D call uncertain. Germline V lookup: CDR1 MDHEN, CDR2 SYDVKM. Trimming stripped 4 bases from V and 0 bases from J, with 10 bases between. The CDR3 has 14 amino acids. The CDR3 sequence: CASSSRISSYEQYF. Written as DNA, the CDR3 is TGTGCCAGCAGTTCGAGGATTAGCTCCTACGAGCAGTACTTC. Filled out from reference TRBV28 and TRBJ2-7, the complete variable domain reads DVKVTQSSRYLVKRTGEKVFLECVQDMDHENMFWYRQDPGLGLRLIYFSYDVKMKEKGDIPEGYSVSREKKERFSLILESASTNQTSMYLCASSSRISSYEQYFGPGTRLTVT.

The chain couples TRBV3-1 (or the pseudogene TRBV3-2) to TRBJ1-6; TRBD1 aligns across 9 bases. Germline V lookup: CDR1 LGHDT, CDR2 YNNKEL (reference sequence). The CDR3 is 15 residues long. With 3 bases clipped from V and 10 bases from J, the junction kept 7 bases outside the gene matches. The CDR3: CASSHGDRVRSPLHF. In nucleotides, the CDR3 is TGTGCCAGCAGCCACGGGGACAGGGTTCGATCACCCCTCCACTTT.